These 6 T cell receptor beta chains were all obtained from the same sample, sequenced in a study of cytomegalovirus exposure and HLA in healthy donors. Use of 60 Vbeta and 13 Jbeta primers characterized the PCR. Only in-frame clones appear in the TCRdb table, and some are missing; sequencing was by immunoSEQ multiplex PCR. The sample carries over 200,000 clones, more than 70% recorded once. The sequencing input was PBMCs. The receptor set was obtained from a human donor in good health.

This clone has only one observation. The chain is built from TRBV5-4 and TRBJ2-2; 8 bases agree with TRBD2. The CDR3 has 15 amino acids. J lost 2 bases, V lost 4 bases, and 4 bases had no gene match. The germline V gene has CDR1 SGHNT and CDR2 YYREEE (reference sequence). Here the CDR3 reads CASSHSGSNTGELFF. The CDR3 coding sequence is TGTGCCAGCAGCCACAGCGGGAGTAACACCGGGGAGCTGTTTTTT.

This chain links TRBV7-9 with TRBJ1-1, with TRBD1 as a possible D gene (5 bases). Trimming took 5 bases from V and 5 from J, leaving 9 bases between them. CDR1 and CDR2 (germline): SEHNR, FQNEAQ (reference sequence). CDR3 length: 12 residues. In nucleotides, the CDR3 is TGTGCCAGCAGCCACGGGGGGACTGAAGCTTTCTTT. It specifies CASSHGGTEAFF.

A few counts support this clone. The rearrangement joins TRBV19 to TRBJ2-2, with 8 bases fitting TRBD2. This CDR3 is built from 14 residues. V dropped 9 bases and J dropped 1; count of bases not matched to a gene: 4. Germline V lookup: CDR1 LNHDA, CDR2 SQIVND (reference sequence). The CDR3 protein is CASQTSVNTGELFF. CDR3 DNA sequence: TGTGCCAGCCAGACTAGCGTGAACACCGGGGAGCTGTTTTTT. Based on the CDR3 plus reference TRBV19 and TRBJ2-2, the full variable domain is DGGITQSPKYLFRKEGQNVTLSCEQNLNHDAMYWYRQDPGQGLRLIYYSQIVNDFQKGDIAEGYSVSREKKESFPLTVTSAQKNPTAFYLCASQTSVNTGELFFGEGSRLTVL.

V usage is TRBV29-1 and J usage is TRBJ2-1; 10 nucleotides line up with TRBD2. The trim removed 3 bases at V and 3 bases at J, leaving 8 bases unmatched. Germline V gene sequence: CDR1 SQVTM, CDR2 ANQGSEA. This CDR3 is built from 16 residues. The CDR3 DNA sequence: TGCAGCGTTGATGCTCTAGCGGGAGATGGCTACAATGAGCAGTTCTTC. The encoded protein is CSVDALAGDGYNEQFF.

This sequence joins TRBV11-2 and TRBJ2-7, with TRBD1 matching 9 bases. The CDR3 spans 14 residues. Germline loops: CDR1 SGHAT, CDR2 FQNNGV. J lost 9 bases, V lost 3 bases, and 9 bases had no gene match. DNA for the CDR3: TGTGCCAGCAGCTTTACAGGGGGCAATTTTTTGCAGTACTTC. This gives the protein CASSFTGGNFLQYF.

J is TRBJ2-5 and V is TRBV5-4; 9 positions agree with TRBD2. Germline CDR1 and CDR2: SGHNT and YYREEE (reference sequence). With V trimmed by 3 bases and J by 4 bases, 7 bases remained unmatched. This CDR3 region has 15 residues. CDR3 region: CASSSRLADRETQYF. The CDR3, as DNA: TGTGCCAGCAGCTCTCGACTAGCGGATAGAGAGACCCAGTACTTC.